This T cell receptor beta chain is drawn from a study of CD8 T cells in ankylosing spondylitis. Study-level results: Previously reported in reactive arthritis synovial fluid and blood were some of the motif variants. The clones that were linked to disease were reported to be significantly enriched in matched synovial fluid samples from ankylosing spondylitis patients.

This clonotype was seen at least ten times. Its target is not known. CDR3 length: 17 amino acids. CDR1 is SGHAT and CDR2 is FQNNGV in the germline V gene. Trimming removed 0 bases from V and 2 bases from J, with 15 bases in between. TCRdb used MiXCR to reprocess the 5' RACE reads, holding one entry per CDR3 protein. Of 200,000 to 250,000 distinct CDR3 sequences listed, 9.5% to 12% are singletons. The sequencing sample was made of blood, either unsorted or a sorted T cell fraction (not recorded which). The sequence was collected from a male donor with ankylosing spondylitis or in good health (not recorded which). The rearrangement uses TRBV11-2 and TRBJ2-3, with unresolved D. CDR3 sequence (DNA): TGTGCCAGCAGCTTAGATCCGGCGGTTTTACCCACAGATACGCAGTATTTT. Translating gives CASSLDPAVLPTDTQYF.